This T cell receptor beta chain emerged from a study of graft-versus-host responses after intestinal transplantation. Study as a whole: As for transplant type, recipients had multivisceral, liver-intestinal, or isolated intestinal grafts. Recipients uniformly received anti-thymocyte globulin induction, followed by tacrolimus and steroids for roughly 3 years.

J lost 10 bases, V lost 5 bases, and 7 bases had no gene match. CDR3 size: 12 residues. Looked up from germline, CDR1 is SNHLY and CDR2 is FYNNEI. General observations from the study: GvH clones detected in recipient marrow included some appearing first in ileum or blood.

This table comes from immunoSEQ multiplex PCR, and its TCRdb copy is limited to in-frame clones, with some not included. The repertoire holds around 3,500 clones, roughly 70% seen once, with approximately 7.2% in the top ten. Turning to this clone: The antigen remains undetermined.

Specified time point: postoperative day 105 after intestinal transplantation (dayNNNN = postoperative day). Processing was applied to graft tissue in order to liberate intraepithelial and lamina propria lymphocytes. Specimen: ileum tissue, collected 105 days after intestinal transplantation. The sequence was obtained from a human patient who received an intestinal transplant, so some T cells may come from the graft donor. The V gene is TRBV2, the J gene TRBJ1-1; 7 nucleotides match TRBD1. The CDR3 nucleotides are TGTGCCAGCAGTCTTTTTCAGGGGGGAGCTTTCTTT. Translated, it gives CASSLFQGGAFF. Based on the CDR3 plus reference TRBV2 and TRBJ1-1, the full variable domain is EPEVTQTPSHQVTQMGQEVILRCVPISNHLYFYWYRQILGQKVEFLVSFYNNEISEKSEIFDDQFSVERPDGSNFTLKIRSTKLEDSAMYFCASSLFQGGAFFGQGTRLTVV.